A selection of T cell receptor beta chains follows, all from one sample in a study of CD8 T cells in Susac syndrome. TCRdb reprocessed the immunoSEQ multiplex PCR reads via MiXCR and lists one record per CDR3 protein. The repertoire consists of approximately 75,000 distinct CDR3 sequences, with roughly 94% occurring once and the leading ten covering 0.2% to 0.25%. The source material was CD8+ T cells from PBMCs. These receptor sequences come from a human donor in good health. Each CDR3 is given with its conserved first and last residue. A D gene is named only where the DNA matches it firmly. The size entry is marked missing in some rows and otherwise reads once, few, many or a size class.

V	size	J	D	CDR3	DNA
TRBV7-9	NA	TRBJ2-7	NA	CASVADYEQYF	TGTGCCAGCGTGGCGGACTACGAGCAGTACTTC
TRBV9	NA	TRBJ2-3	NA	CASSVSADTQYF	TGTGCCAGCAGCGTAAGTGCAGATACGCAGTATTTT
TRBV5-6	NA	TRBJ2-3	TRBD1	CASSSAGTGAMDTQYF	TGTGCCAGCAGCTCGGCCGGGACAGGGGCGATGGATACGCAGTATTTT
TRBV7-9	NA	TRBJ1-2	TRBD1	CASSSRDRPYGYTF	TGTGCCAGCAGCTCCCGGGACAGGCCCTATGGCTACACCTTC
TRBV28	few	TRBJ2-7	TRBD2	CASSFDITGFAGTSNYEQYF	TGTGCCAGCAGTTTCGACATTACAGGGTTTGCGGGGACTAGCAACTACGAGCAGTACTTC
TRBV5-1	NA	TRBJ1-1	NA	CASSRGWGREDRTEAFF	TGCGCCAGCAGCCGGGGGTGGGGGCGTGAGGATCGCACTGAAGCTTTCTTT
TRBV19	NA	TRBJ2-1	NA	CASTTGPYNEQFF	TGTGCCAGTACCACAGGACCCTACAATGAGCAGTTCTTC
TRBV7-7	few	TRBJ2-7	NA	CASSFGGSYEQYF	TGTGCTAGCAGCTTCGGCGGATCCTACGAGCAGTACTTC
TRBV11-1	NA	TRBJ1-1	NA	CASSLDRRGNTEAFF	TGTGCCAGCAGCTTAGACCGCAGGGGGAACACTGAAGCTTTCTTT
TRBV28	NA	TRBJ1-1	TRBD1	CASSGTGKVTEAFF	TGTGCCAGCAGTGGGACAGGGAAAGTCACTGAAGCTTTCTTT
TRBV30	NA	TRBJ1-1	NA	CAWSLLGARTEAFF	TGTGCCTGGAGTCTTCTAGGGGCGCGTACTGAAGCTTTCTTT
TRBV12-3/TRBV12-4	NA	TRBJ2-5	TRBD1	CASSLEGTGETQYF	TGTGCCAGCAGTTTGGAAGGGACAGGGGAGACCCAGTACTTC
TRBV3-1	NA	TRBJ2-5	NA	CASSQDKQTQYF	TGTGCCAGCAGCCAAGATAAGCAGACCCAGTACTTC
TRBV28	NA	TRBJ2-2	TRBD1	CASTFPQDRETGELFF	TGTGCCAGCACTTTTCCACAGGACAGGGAAACCGGGGAGCTGTTTTTT
TRBV5-4	NA	TRBJ1-2	NA	CASSAGGYGYTF	TGTGCCAGCAGCGCCGGGGGCTACGGCTACACCTTC
TRBV9	NA	TRBJ1-5	NA	CASNQQGDYQPQHF	TGTGCCAGCAATCAACAGGGCGACTATCAGCCCCAGCATTTT
TRBV2	NA	TRBJ2-1	NA	CATQGGGTYNEQFF	TGTGCCACCCAAGGGGGGGGGACCTACAATGAGCAGTTCTTC
TRBV27	NA	TRBJ1-2	NA	CASSFRQLNYGYTF	TGTGCCAGCAGTTTCCGACAGTTAAACTATGGCTACACCTTC
TRBV6-5	NA	TRBJ1-2	TRBD1	CASSYANRGHVIGYTF	TGTGCCAGCAGTTACGCAAACAGGGGGCATGTAATAGGCTACACCTTC
TRBV10-3	once	TRBJ2-5	TRBD1	CAIRTDDRGRETQYF	TGTGCCATCAGGACCGACGACAGGGGACGCGAGACCCAGTACTTC
TRBV19	NA	TRBJ2-1	NA	CASSQRTFPGDEQFF	TGTGCCAGTAGCCAAAGGACGTTTCCTGGCGATGAGCAGTTCTTC
TRBV19	once	TRBJ2-1	TRBD2	CASSISGGSYNEQFF	TGTGCCAGTAGTATAAGCGGGGGGAGCTACAATGAGCAGTTCTTC
TRBV7-6	NA	TRBJ2-5	TRBD1	CASSPGTERQETQYF	TGTGCCAGCAGCCCCGGGACAGAGCGCCAAGAGACCCAGTACTTC
TRBV4-1	NA	TRBJ1-1	TRBD1	CASSRTGSDTEAFF	TGCGCCAGCAGCCGGACAGGGTCTGACACTGAAGCTTTCTTT
TRBV3-1	NA	TRBJ1-1	NA	CASSQVTLHTEAFF	TGTGCCAGCAGCCAAGTTACCCTACACACTGAAGCTTTCTTT
TRBV3-1	NA	TRBJ2-7	NA	CASSYRRLSSYEQYF	TGTGCCAGCAGCTATCGCAGGTTATCCTCCTACGAGCAGTACTTC
TRBV7-3	once	TRBJ1-2	NA	CASSLSTLGYTF	TGTGCCAGCAGCTTATCGACCCTAGGCTACACCTTC
TRBV5-6	NA	TRBJ2-1	NA	CASSSRLDNEQFF	TGTGCCAGCAGCTCTCGACTAGACAATGAGCAGTTCTTC
TRBV28	NA	TRBJ2-3	TRBD2	CASSIQAGGMKNTQYF	TGTGCCAGCAGTATCCAAGCGGGGGGGATGAAGAATACGCAGTATTTT
TRBV5-1	NA	TRBJ1-1	NA	CASSLLTGPDTEAFF	TGCGCCAGCAGCTTGTTAACAGGGCCGGACACTGAAGCTTTCTTT